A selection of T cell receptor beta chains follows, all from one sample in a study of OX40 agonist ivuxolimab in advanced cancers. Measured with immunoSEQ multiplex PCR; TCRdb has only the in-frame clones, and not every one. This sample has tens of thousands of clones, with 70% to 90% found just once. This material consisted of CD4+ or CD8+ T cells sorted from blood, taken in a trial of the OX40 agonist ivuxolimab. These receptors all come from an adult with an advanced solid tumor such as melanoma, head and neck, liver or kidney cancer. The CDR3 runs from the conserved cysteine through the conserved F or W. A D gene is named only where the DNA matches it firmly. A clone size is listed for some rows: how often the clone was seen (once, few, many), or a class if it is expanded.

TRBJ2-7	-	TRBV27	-	TGTGCCAGCAGTTTGGCGTGGGTGGCAGGACTCTACGAGCAGTACTTC	CASSLAWVAGLYEQYF
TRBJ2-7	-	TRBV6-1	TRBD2	TGTGCCAGCAGTGAAAGCGGGGACGAGCAGTACTTC	CASSESGDEQYF
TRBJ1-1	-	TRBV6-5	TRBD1	TGTGCCAGCAGCCCAGGGGGTTTGACTGAAGCTTTCTTT	CASSPGGLTEAFF
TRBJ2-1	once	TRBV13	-	TGTGCCAGCAGCCTCCCGTCTAGGGCCTACAATGAGCAGTTCTTC	CASSLPSRAYNEQFF
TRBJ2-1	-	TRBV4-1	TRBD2	TGCGCCAGCAGCCAACTGCCAGCGGGGGGGCTAGACAATGAGCAGTTCTTC	CASSQLPAGGLDNEQFF
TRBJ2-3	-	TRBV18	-	TGTGCCAGCTCACCGAACGACGGTTCAAGAGATACGCAGTATTTT	CASSPNDGSRDTQYF
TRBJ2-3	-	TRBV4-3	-	TGCGCCAGCAGCCCACCAGGGAGTGGCGGCACAGATACGCAGTATTTT	CASSPPGSGGTDTQYF
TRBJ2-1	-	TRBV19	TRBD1	TGTGCCAGTACCCCCCTCGGGACAGCGAACAATGAGCAGTTCTTC	CASTPLGTANNEQFF
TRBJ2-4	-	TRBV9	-	TGTGCCAGCAGCGTACAAGGGAATCTCAATGACATTCAGTACTTC	CASSVQGNLNDIQYF
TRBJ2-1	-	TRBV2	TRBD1	TGTGCCAGCAAACAGGGGGGTGGGCCCTACAATGAGCAGTTCTTC	CASKQGGGPYNEQFF
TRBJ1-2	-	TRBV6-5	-	TGTGCCACTACGGGGGGGCTAGGCTACACCTTC	CATTGGLGYTF
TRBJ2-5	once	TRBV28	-	TGTGCCAGCACCCGACCCCGGCCAGTTCAAGAGACCCAGTACTTC	CASTRPRPVQETQYF
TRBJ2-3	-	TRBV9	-	TGTGCCAGCCAAGGACAGAAGACCACAGATACGCAGTATTTT	CASQGQKTTDTQYF
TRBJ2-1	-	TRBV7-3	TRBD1	TGTGCCAGCATACCCCCGGGACAGGGTCGGAATAATGAGCAGTTCTTC	CASIPPGQGRNNEQFF
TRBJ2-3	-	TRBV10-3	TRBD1	TGTGCCATCAAGGGGGCTTTTAGCACAGATACGCAGTATTTT	CAIKGAFSTDTQYF
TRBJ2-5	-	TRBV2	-	TGTGCCAGCACGGCAGGGCCAGGAGAGACCCAGTACTTC	CASTAGPGETQYF
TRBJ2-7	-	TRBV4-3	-	TGCGCCAGCTCTCTCACAGCAGGGTCCGAGCAGTACTTC	CASSLTAGSEQYF
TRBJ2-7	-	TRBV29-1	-	TGCAGCGTGCGTCGGGACCACGAGCAGTACTTC	CSVRRDHEQYF
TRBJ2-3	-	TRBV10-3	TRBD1	TGTGCCATCAGGGCAGAACAGGGGGCAAAAACAGATACGCAGTATTTT	CAIRAEQGAKTDTQYF
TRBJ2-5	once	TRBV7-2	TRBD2	TGTGCCAGCAGCTTAGCTTCTAGCGGGGTGGGGGAGACCCAGTACTTC	CASSLASSGVGETQYF
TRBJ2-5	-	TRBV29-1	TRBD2	TGCAGCGTTGATCGGGGGGGGAGGGAGACCCAGTACTTC	CSVDRGGRETQYF
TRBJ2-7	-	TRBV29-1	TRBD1	TGCAGCGCTACAGGGGTCGGCACCTACGAGCAGTACTTC	CSATGVGTYEQYF
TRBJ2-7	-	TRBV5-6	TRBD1	TGTGCCAGCAGCTTGGGGACAGGGGACGAGCAGTACTTC	CASSLGTGDEQYF
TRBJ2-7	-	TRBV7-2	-	TGTGCCAGCAGCTCACCTCGAAGCGGCCACTACGAGCAGTACTTC	CASSSPRSGHYEQYF
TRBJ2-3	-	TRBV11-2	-	TGTGCCAGCAGCTATAGGGGCTTCGGCACAGATACGCAGTATTTT	CASSYRGFGTDTQYF
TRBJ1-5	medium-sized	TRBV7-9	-	TGTGCCAGCAGCTTAGGACAGCTCTTTAGCAATCAGCCCCAGCATTTT	CASSLGQLFSNQPQHF
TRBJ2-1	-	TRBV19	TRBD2	TGTGCTAGTAGTAGAACCGGGACTAGCGGGAACGATGAGCAGTTCTTC	CASSRTGTSGNDEQFF
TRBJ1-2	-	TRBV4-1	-	TGCGCCAGCAGCCAAGATTCCACCCCGGAAGAGTTCTATGGCTACACCTTC	CASSQDSTPEEFYGYTF
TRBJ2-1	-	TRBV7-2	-	TGTGCCAGCAGCTTAGCTCGAGGGCAGGGCTATGAGCAGTTCTTC	CASSLARGQGYEQFF